A single sample is the source of the 2 T cell receptor beta chains below, sequenced in a study of PD-1 blockade in mismatch repair-deficient tumors. TCRdb keeps only in-frame clones here, not all; method: immunoSEQ multiplex PCR. The sample contains 49,000 or so clones, about 85% of which appear only once. Sequencing used peripheral blood, obtained approximately 18 weeks after starting pembrolizumab. These receptors were collected from an adult with mismatch repair-deficient cancer.

This chain connects TRBV9 to TRBJ2-2; the match to TRBD2 covers 7 bases. Germline CDR1 and CDR2: SGDLS and YYNGEE. The ends lost 2 bases at V and 6 bases at J; junction bases unmatched: 7. This CDR3 contains 15 residues. For the CDR3, the DNA is TGTGCCAGCAGCGTCAGCGGGATAAGCGCCGGGGAGCTGTTTTTT. Protein sequence: CASSVSGISAGELFF.

V and J are TRBV11-2 and TRBJ2-7, with D hard to call. This CDR3 has 15 amino acids. Germline V gives CDR1 SGHAT, CDR2 FQNNGV. V lost 0 bases to trimming and J lost 2 bases, with 11 bases between them. The CDR3 spells CASSLDVGFTYEQYF. The CDR3 region has the DNA TGTGCCAGCAGCTTAGACGTCGGATTCACCTACGAGCAGTACTTC.